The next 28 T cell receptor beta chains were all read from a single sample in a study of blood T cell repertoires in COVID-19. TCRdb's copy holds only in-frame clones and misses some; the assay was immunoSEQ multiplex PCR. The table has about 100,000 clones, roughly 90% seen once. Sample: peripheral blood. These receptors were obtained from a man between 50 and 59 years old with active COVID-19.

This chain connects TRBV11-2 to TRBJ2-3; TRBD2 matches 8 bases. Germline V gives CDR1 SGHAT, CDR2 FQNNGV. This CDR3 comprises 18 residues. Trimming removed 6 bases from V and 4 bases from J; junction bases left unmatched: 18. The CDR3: CASRPEWGAGGPADTQYF. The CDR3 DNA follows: TGTGCCAGCAGACCAGAATGGGGGGCGGGGGGACCCGCAGATACGCAGTATTTT.

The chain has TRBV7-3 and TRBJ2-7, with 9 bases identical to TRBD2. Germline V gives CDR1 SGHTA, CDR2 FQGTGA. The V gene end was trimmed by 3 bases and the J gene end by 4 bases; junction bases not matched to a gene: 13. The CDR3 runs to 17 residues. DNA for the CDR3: TGTGCCAGCAGCTTTTGGGGAACTAGCGGGCATGGTTACGAGCAGTACTTC. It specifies CASSFWGTSGHGYEQYF.

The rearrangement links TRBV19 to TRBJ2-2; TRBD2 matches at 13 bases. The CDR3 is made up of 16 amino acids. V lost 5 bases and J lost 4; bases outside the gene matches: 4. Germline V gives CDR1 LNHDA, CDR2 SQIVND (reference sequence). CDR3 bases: TGTGCCAGTAGTTTAACTAGCGGGGGGGCCACCGGGGAGCTGTTTTTT. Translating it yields CASSLTSGGATGELFF.

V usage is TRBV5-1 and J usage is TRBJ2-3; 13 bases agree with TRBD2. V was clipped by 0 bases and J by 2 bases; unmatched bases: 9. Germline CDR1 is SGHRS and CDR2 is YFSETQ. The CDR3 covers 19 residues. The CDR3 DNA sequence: TGCGCCAGCAGCTTGGAGCTACTAGCGGGGGGGACAGCCACAGATACGCAGTATTTT. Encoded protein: CASSLELLAGGTATDTQYF.

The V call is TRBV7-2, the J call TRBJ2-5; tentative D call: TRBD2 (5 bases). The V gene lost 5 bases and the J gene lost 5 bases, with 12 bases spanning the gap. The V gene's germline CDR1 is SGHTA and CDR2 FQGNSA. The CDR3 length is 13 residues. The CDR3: CASSNGRTETQYF. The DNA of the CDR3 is TGTGCCAGCAGCAATGGCAGGACTGAGACCCAGTACTTC.

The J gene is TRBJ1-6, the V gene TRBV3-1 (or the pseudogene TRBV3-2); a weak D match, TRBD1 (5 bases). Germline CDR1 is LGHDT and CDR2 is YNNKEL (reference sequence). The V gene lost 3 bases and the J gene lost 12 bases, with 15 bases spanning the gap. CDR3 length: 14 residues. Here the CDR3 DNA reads TGTGCCAGCAGCCACTCCTCGTACCAGGGACCCCTCCACTTT. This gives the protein CASSHSSYQGPLHF.

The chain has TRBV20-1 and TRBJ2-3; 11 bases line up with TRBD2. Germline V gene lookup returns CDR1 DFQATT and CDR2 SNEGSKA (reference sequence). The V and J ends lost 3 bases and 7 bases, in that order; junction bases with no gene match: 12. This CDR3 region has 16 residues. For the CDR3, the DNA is TGCAGTGCTAGTGGGGCTAGCGGGGGGCAGGGGCATACGCAGTATTTT. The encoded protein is CSASGASGGQGHTQYF.

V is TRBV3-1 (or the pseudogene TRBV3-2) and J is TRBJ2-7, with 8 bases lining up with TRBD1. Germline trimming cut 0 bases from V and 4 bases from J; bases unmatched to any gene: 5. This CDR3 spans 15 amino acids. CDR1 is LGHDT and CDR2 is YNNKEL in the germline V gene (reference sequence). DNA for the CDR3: TGTGCCAGCAGCCAAGATCTGACAGGGGCTTACGAGCAGTACTTC. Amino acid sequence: CASSQDLTGAYEQYF.

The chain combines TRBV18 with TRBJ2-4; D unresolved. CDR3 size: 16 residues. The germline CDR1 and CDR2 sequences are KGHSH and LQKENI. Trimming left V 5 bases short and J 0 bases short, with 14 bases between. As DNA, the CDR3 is TGTGCCAGCTCATCGACATTTTCTCTAGCCAAAAACATTCAGTACTTC. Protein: CASSSTFSLAKNIQYF.

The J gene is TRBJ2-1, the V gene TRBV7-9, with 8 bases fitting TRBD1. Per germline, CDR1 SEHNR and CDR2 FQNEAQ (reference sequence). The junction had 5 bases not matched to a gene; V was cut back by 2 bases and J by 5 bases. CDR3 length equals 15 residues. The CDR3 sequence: CASSLLTGANNEQFF. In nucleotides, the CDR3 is TGTGCCAGCAGCTTACTGACAGGGGCGAACAATGAGCAGTTCTTC.

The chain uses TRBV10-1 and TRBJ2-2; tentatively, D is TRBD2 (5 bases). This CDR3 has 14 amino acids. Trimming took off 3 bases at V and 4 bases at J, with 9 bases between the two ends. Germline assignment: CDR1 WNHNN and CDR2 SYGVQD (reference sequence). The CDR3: CASSDRESTGELFF. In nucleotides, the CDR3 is TGCGCCAGCAGTGACCGGGAATCCACCGGGGAGCTGTTTTTT.

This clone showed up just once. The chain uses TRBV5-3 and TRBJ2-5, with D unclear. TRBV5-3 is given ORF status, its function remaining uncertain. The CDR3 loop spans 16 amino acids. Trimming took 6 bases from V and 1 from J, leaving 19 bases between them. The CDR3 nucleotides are TGTGCCAGAACGAAAAGCTGTGGGCCCTTCCAAGAGACCCAGTACTTC. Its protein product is CARTKSCGPFQETQYF.

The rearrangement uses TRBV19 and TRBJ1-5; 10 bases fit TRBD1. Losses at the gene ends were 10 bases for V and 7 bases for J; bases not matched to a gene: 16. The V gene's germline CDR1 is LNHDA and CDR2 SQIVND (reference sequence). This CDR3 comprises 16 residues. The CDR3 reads CATTVGDRGFRQPQHF. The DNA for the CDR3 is TGTGCCACCACGGTGGGGGACAGGGGTTTTCGGCAGCCCCAGCATTTT.

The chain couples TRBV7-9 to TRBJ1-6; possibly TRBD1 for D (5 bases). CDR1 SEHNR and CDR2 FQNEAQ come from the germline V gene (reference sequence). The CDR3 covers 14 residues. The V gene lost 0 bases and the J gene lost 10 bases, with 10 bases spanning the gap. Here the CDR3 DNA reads TGTGCCAGCAGCTTAGCATCAGGGAACTCACCCCTCCACTTT. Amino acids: CASSLASGNSPLHF.

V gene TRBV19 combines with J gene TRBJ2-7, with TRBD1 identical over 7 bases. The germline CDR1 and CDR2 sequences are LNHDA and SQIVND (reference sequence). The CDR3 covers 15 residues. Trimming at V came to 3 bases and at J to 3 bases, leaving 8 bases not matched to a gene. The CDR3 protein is CASSIGFRDSYEQYF. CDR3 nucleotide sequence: TGTGCCAGTAGTATTGGTTTCCGGGACAGCTACGAGCAGTACTTC.

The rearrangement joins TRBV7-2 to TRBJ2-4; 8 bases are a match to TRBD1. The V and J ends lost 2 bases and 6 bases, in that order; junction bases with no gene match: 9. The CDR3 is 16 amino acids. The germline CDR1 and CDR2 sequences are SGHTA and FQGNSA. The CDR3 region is CASSLPQGQGGNIQYF. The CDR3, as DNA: TGTGCCAGCAGCTTACCCCAAGGACAGGGAGGAAACATTCAGTACTTC.

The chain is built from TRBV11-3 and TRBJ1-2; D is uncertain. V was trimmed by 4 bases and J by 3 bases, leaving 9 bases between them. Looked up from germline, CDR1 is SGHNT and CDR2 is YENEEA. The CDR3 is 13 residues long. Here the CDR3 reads CASSSGGYYGYTF. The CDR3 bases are TGTGCCAGCAGCTCAGGAGGGTACTATGGCTACACCTTC.

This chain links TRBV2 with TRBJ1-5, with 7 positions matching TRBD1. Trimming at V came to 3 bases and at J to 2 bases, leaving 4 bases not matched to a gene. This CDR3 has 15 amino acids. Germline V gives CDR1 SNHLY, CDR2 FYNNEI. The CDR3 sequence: CASSEGRGGNQPQHF. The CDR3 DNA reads TGTGCCAGCAGTGAGGGCAGGGGGGGCAATCAGCCCCAGCATTTT.

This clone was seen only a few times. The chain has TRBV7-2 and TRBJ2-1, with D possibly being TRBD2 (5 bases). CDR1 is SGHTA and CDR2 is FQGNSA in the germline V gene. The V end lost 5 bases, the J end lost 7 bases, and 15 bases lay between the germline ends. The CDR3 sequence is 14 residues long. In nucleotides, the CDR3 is TGTGCCAGCAGCCAGCCCGGGTCGGGGAATGAGCAGTTCTTC. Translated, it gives CASSQPGSGNEQFF.

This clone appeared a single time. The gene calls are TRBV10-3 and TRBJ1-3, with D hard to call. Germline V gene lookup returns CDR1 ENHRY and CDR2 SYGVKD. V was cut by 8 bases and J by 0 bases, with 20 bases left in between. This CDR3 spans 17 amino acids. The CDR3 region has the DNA TGTGCCATCTGGGAGTTGGGCGACGGCGACTCTGGAAACACCATATATTTT. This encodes CAIWELGDGDSGNTIYF.

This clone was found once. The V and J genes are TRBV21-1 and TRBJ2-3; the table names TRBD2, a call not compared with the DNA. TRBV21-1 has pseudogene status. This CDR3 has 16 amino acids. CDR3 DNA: TGTGCCAGCAGCAAAGAGATTGCGGGGGGATCAGATACGCAGTATTTT. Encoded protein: CASSKEIAGGSDTQYF.

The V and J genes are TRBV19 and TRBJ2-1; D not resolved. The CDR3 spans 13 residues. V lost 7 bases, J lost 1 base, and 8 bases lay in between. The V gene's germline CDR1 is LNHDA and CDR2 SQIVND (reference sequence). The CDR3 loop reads CASTPESYNEQFF. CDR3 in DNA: TGTGCCAGTACCCCGGAGTCCTACAATGAGCAGTTCTTC. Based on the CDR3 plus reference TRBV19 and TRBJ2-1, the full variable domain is DGGITQSPKYLFRKEGQNVTLSCEQNLNHDAMYWYRQDPGQGLRLIYYSQIVNDFQKGDIAEGYSVSREKKESFPLTVTSAQKNPTAFYLCASTPESYNEQFFGPGTRLTVL.

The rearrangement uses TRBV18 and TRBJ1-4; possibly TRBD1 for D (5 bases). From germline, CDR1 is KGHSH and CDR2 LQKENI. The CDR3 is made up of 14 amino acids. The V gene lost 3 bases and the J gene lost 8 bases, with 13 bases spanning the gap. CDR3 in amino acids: CASSPTQAMEKLFF. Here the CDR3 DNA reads TGTGCCAGCTCACCCACACAGGCGATGGAAAAACTGTTTTTT.

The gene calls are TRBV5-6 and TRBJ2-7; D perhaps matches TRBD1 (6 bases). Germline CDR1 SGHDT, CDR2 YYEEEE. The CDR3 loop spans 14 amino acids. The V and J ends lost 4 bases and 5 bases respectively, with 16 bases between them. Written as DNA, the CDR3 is TGTGCCAGCAGCCCAGCTATAGGGGGACACGAGCAGTACGTC. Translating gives CASSPAIGGHEQYV.

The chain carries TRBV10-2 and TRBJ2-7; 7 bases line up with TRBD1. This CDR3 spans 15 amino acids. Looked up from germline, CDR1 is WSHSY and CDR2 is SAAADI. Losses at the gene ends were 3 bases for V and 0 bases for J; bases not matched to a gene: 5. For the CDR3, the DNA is TGCGCCAGCAGTGACCGACAGGGCCTCTCCTACGAGCAGTACTTC. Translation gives CASSDRQGLSYEQYF.

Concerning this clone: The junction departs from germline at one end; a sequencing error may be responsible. The CDR3 nucleotides read TGTGCCAGTAGCTTCATAGAGGAGGTTGAGCAGTTCTTC. This translates into CASSFIEEVEQFF. The chain joins TRBV7-9 to TRBJ2-1, with a possible D match to TRBD2 (5 bases). The CDR3 runs to 13 residues. From germline, CDR1 is SEHNR and CDR2 FQNEAQ (reference sequence).

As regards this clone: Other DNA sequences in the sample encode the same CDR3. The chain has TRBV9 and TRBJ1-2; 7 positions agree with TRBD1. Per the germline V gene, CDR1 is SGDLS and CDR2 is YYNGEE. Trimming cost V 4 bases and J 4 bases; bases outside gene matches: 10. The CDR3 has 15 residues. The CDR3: CASSPRGGQLYGYTF. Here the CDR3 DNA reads TGTGCCAGCAGCCCCCGGGGGGGACAGCTCTATGGCTACACCTTC.

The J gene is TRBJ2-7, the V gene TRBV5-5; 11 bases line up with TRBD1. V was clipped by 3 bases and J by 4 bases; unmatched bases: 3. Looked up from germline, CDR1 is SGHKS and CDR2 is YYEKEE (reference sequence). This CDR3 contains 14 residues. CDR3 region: CASSWTGGSYEQYV. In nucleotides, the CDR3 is TGTGCCAGCAGCTGGACAGGGGGCTCTTACGAGCAGTACGTC.